This T cell receptor (beta chain) was sequenced during a study of Graves' ophthalmopathy and Graves' hyperthyroidism. The CDR3 is 18 residues long. Trimming stripped 0 bases from V and 3 bases from J, with 15 bases between. Germline V gene data show CDR1 as SGHTA and CDR2 as FQGNSA. The hyperthyroidism patients had a new diagnosis of under 2 months' duration and were aged 18 to 65. Using RNA transcripts, the TCR beta CDR3 regions were amplified. A first-round RT-PCR used HTBI primers, followed by a second-round multiplex PCR. TCRdb reprocessed the multiplex PCR reads via MiXCR and lists one record per CDR3 protein. In the table there are hundreds of thousands of distinct CDR3 sequences, roughly 21% of which are singletons. This clonotype was counted ten times or more. The antigen is unknown. Study results and limitations: Blood also contained most of the expanded thyroid clonotypes above 0.001 frequency. Its predictions of ophthalmopathy progression gave the model roughly 71% sensitivity and almost 75% specificity.

This TCR derives from a woman aged 18-29 years with stable Graves' hyperthyroidism. Sequenced input: peripheral blood. This chain uses TRBV7-2 with TRBJ2-6; tentatively, D is TRBD1 (6 bases). CDR3 residues: CASSLAPRGGSGANVLTF. DNA of the CDR3: TGTGCCAGCAGCTTAGCCCCCCGAGGGGGAAGTGGGGCCAACGTCCTGACTTTC.